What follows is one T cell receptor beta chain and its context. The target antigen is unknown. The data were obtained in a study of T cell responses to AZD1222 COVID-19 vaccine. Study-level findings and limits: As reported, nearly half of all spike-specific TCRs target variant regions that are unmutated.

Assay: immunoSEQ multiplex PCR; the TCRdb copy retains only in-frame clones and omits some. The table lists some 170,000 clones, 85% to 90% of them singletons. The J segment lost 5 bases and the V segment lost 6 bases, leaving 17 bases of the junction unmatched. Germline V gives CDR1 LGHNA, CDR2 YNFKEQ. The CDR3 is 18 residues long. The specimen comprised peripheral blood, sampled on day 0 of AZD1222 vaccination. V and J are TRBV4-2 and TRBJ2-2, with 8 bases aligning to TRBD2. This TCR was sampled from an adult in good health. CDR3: CASSPSSVSGGSTGELFF. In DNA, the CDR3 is TGTGCCAGCAGTCCAAGTAGTGTTTCGGGAGGGTCGACCGGGGAGCTGTTTTTT.